Each of the 2 T cell receptor beta chains below was sequenced from the same sample in a study of CD8 T cells in Susac syndrome. With random hexamers, reverse transcription was performed on roughly 0.5 to 1 ug of RNA. TCRdb analysed the immunoSEQ multiplex PCR reads with MiXCR anew, one entry per CDR3 protein. The table shows around 46,000 distinct CDR3 sequences, with approximately 92% occurring only once. The sample taken for sequencing was CD8+ T cells from PBMCs. Receptors originate from a human donor in good health.

The chain uses TRBV2 and TRBJ2-2, with D possibly TRBD2 on 6 matching bases. V was cut by 4 bases and J by 5 bases, with 17 bases left in between. Looked up from germline, CDR1 is SNHLY and CDR2 is FYNNEI. The CDR3 runs to 16 residues. The CDR3 DNA reads TGTGCCAGCAGTGCGGAGGGCTACCTGGGTACCGGGGAGCTGTTTTTT. This translates into CASSAEGYLGTGELFF. The full variable domain, completed using reference TRBV2 and TRBJ2-2, is EPEVTQTPSHQVTQMGQEVILRCVPISNHLYFYWYRQILGQKVEFLVSFYNNEISEKSEIFDDQFSVERPDGSNFTLKIRSTKLEDSAMYFCASSAEGYLGTGELFFGEGSRLTVL.

In this sample, this clonotype turned up once. J is TRBJ2-5 and V is TRBV13; D unclear. Trimming shortened V by 5 bases and J by 2 bases, and 9 bases separated the two germline ends. CDR1 PRHDT and CDR2 FYEKMQ come from the germline V gene (reference sequence). The CDR3 has 13 amino acids. CDR3 in DNA: TGTGCCAGCAGCCCATCACGACAAGAGACCCAGTACTTC. It specifies CASSPSRQETQYF. The full variable domain, in which reference TRBV13 and TRBJ2-5 provide the parts outside the CDR3, is AAGVIQSPRHLIKEKRETATLKCYPIPRHDTVYWYQQGPGQDPQFLISFYEKMQSDKGSIPDRFSAQQFSDYHSELNMSSLELGDSALYFCASSPSRQETQYFGPGTRLLVL.